The present TCR beta chain was sequenced within a study of identical twins. A single record per CDR3 protein comes from TCRdb applying MiXCR to the 5' RACE reads. The table includes hundreds of thousands of distinct CDR3 sequences, roughly 18% detected once. Study results and caveats: Out-of-frame beta chain sequences displayed weaker excess sharing between twins.

This clonotype was observed a handful of times. Its antigen remains unidentified. The same sample was also used in a study of T cells expressing NK-cell markers. That study adds: All TCR beta repertoires analysed originated from sorted CD3+CD56+NKG2C+, CD3+CD56+NKG2C- and CD3+CD56-NKG2C+ T cells.

Sequenced material: PBMCs. This receptor was taken from a woman between 18 and 29 years old in good health.

The CDR3 DNA is TGCAGTGCTAGATTCGCGGTTCAAGAGACCCAGTACTTC. This translates into CSARFAVQETQYF. This sequence joins TRBV20-1 and TRBJ2-5, with D hard to call. Germline assignment: CDR1 DFQATT and CDR2 SNEGSKA (reference sequence). V lost 2 bases and J 2 bases, leaving 9 bases between the germline ends. The CDR3 totals 13 residues.